This TCR beta chain was captured by sequencing in a study of T-cell reconstitution after alpha-beta-depleted transplantation in children (dated by TCRdb to 2016 to 2017). About the study as a whole: Using TCR repertoire profiling, the study quantitatively followed how T-cell immune reconstitution unfolded in children after TCRalphabeta/CD19-depleted allogeneic hematopoietic cell transplantation. The study at large found these results: About two months after transplant, the apparently early recovery of alphabetaT-cell counts reportedly depended on just several hundred clones that had expanded rapidly and came from non-depleted graft cells. In some patients, the high TCRbeta diversity seen at day 60 was put down to recipient T cells and intrathymic progenitors that had survived conditioning. Hyperexpanded clone frequencies declined over subsequent months; after one year, T-cell counts and TCRbeta diversity were mostly attributed to newly produced T cells.

There are many counts of this clonotype. No cognate antigen has been identified for it. Base quality data are lacking; no much larger clone is found one base away. The cysteine opens and the phenylalanine closes a CDR3 of 16 amino acids. The only DNA kept is the CDR3, 48 bases in frame from the first base. V trim: 3 bases; J trim: 0 bases; unmatched bases: 7. For CDR1 and CDR2, the germline V gene lists MGHDK and SYGVNS. Libraries came from PCR. The sequencer was an Illumina HiSeq 2500. Molecular barcoding was employed in the preparation of TCR libraries, with unique molecular identifiers being used to normalize TCRbeta repertoire quantification. TCRdb reanalyzed the raw reads on its own, using fastp at Q25 for trimming and MiXCR for clone calling, and kept in-frame beta chains. Rows are unified per CDR3 protein, each entry keeping the most common DNA and genes. This sample comprises almost 500,000 distinct CDR3 sequences, more than 9% of them detected only once. Roughly 2% of the sample is in the top ten clones.

Sample treatment or condition, as interpreted from the label and publication: allogeneic hematopoietic cell transplantation with graft depleted of TCRalphabeta T cells and CD19 B cells. TCRalphabeta/CD19-depleted allogeneic hematopoietic cell grafts were given to the transplant recipients, all of whom were children. The material sequenced was PBMCs, taken before TCRalphabeta/CD19-depleted stem cell transplant. The TCR originated in a child aged 2 to 10 with inherited bone marrow failure, due to receive a stem cell transplant. This sequence uses TRBV25-1 and TRBJ2-7; TRBD1 lines up with 8 middle nucleotides. The bases are TGTGCCAGCAGTGATATACGGACAGGGCGCTCCTACGAGCAGTACTTC. Its protein is CASSDIRTGRSYEQYF.